The next 3 T cell receptor beta chains were all read from a single sample in a study of blood T cell repertoires in COVID-19. Profiled with immunoSEQ multiplex PCR; TCRdb holds only in-frame clones, not every one. The sample lists about 220,000 clones; roughly 84% were seen once. Material for sequencing was peripheral blood. These receptors came from a woman between 55 and 75 years old who had recovered from COVID-19.

The chain uses TRBV9 and TRBJ1-3; D is undetermined. Trimming took off 5 bases at V and 4 bases at J, with 4 bases between the two ends. The CDR3 consists of 11 residues. In germline, CDR1 is SGDLS, CDR2 YYNGEE. The DNA of the CDR3 is TGTGCCAGCAGGCGGGGAAACACCATATATTTT. It specifies CASRRGNTIYF.

The J gene is TRBJ2-3, the V gene TRBV7-9; tentatively, D is TRBD2 (6 bases). Trimming cost V 2 bases and J 9 bases, with 21 bases left between them. This CDR3 is built from 16 residues. CDR1 is SEHNR and CDR2 is FQNEAQ in the germline V gene (reference sequence). CDR3 coding DNA: TGTGCCAGCAGCTTAACGGGACGGGGGAGGCGTGAGACGCAGTATTTT. Protein: CASSLTGRGRRETQYF.

The sample holds one count of this clone. The genes are TRBV21-1 and TRBJ2-7; TRBD1 reflects the table's D call only, with no check against the DNA. TRBV21-1 represents a pseudogene. This CDR3 has 15 residues. As DNA, the CDR3 is TGTGCCAGCAATCAAACTAGGACAGGGGTTTACGAGCAGTACTTC. This gives the protein CASNQTRTGVYEQYF.